This TCR beta chain was captured by sequencing in a study of radiation and T cells in renal cell carcinoma. V shed 6 bases, J shed 6 bases, and the junction held 4 bases outside the gene matches. This CDR3 has 12 residues. The germline CDR1 and CDR2 sequences are MNHEY and SMNVEV (reference sequence). In regard to this clone: Its antigen remains unknown.

General study findings and limits: Top 100 clonotypes averaged approximately 50% in irradiated versus about 40% in nephrectomy-only tumors.

Treatment indicated: treatment-naive control, cytoreductive nephrectomy. Control tumor donors were several females and more than ten males, median age roughly 62 years. Assay used: immunoSEQ multiplex PCR; TCRdb lists only in-frame clones, some missing. Of more than 14,000 clones listed, roughly 58% are singletons. Sequencing used tumor tissue, obtained from a patient whose treatment was nephrectomy without radiotherapy. This receptor was taken from a man in his sixties with renal cell carcinoma. This sequence joins TRBV27 and TRBJ2-7, with 8 nucleotides matching TRBD1. The CDR3 sequence is CASSQTGVEQYF. The CDR3 bases are TGTGCCAGCAGCCAGACAGGGGTCGAGCAGTACTTC.